Listed below are T cell receptor beta chains from one sample, sequenced in a study of cytomegalovirus exposure and HLA in healthy donors. Measured with immunoSEQ multiplex PCR; TCRdb has only the in-frame clones, and not every one. The sample has about 130,000 clones, roughly 80% seen once. The sample was PBMCs. Receptor source: a man aged 35 to 55 in good health and CMV-seronegative. Both conserved end residues are part of each CDR3. A D gene is named only where the DNA matches it firmly. For some rows the clone size is stated as once, few or many, or as a class when expanded; others skip it.

>-|TRBJ2-6|TRBV9|TRBD1
TGTGCCAGCAGCATCCGGGACAGTGGCTCTGGGGCCAACGTCCTGACTTTC
CASSIRDSGSGANVLTF
>-|TRBJ1-1|TRBV5-1|TRBD1
TGCGCCAGCAGCTCCCAGGGGGACACTGAAGCTTTCTTT
CASSSQGDTEAFF
>-|TRBJ2-7|TRBV5-4|TRBD2
TGTGCCAGCAGCTCGGGACTAGCGGAGGCTTTAGGGCAGTACTTC
CASSSGLAEALGQYF
>few|TRBJ2-7|TRBV6-1|TRBD1
TGTGCCAGCACGCGGGACAGGGCCTACGAGCAGTACTTC
CASTRDRAYEQYF
>-|TRBJ2-2|TRBV19|TRBD2
TGTGCCAGTAGCCCCCAACTAGCGGGAGAGTTCGGGGAGCTGTTTTTT
CASSPQLAGEFGELFF
>-|TRBJ2-1|TRBV30|-
TGTGCCTGGAGTCCGGGACAAGACCACAATGAGCAGTTCTTC
CAWSPGQDHNEQFF
>-|TRBJ2-5|TRBV7-3|-
TGTGCCAGCAGCTTGACAGTAAAAGAGACCCAGTACTTC
CASSLTVKETQYF
>-|TRBJ1-4|TRBV19|-
TGTGCCAGTAGGGGGGGTGCCACGGTTAACAGTAATGAAAAACTGTTTTTT
CASRGGATVNSNEKLFF
>-|TRBJ2-1|TRBV7-9|TRBD1
TGTGCCAGCAGCCTGGACAGGGGTAGCTCCTACAATGAGCAGTTCTTC
CASSLDRGSSYNEQFF
>-|TRBJ2-1|TRBV23-1|-
TGCGCCAGCAGTCACCGGGACACGGACTACAATGAGCAGTTCTTC
CASSHRDTDYNEQFF
>-|TRBJ2-1|TRBV18|TRBD2
TGTGCCAGCTCACCACCGGCGGGAGGGTACAATGAGCAGTTCTTC
CASSPPAGGYNEQFF
>-|TRBJ1-4|TRBV25-1|TRBD1
TGTGCCAGCAGTGTTAGTGGGACAGGGAGCGAAAAACTGTTTTTT
CASSVSGTGSEKLFF
>few|TRBJ2-3|TRBV5-1|-
TGCGCCAGCAGCCTCTCCTCAGATACGCAGTATTTT
CASSLSSDTQYF
>-|TRBJ1-2|TRBV6-1|-
TGTGCCAGCAGGGAACCGGGACACGAAGGCTACACCTTC
CASREPGHEGYTF
>few|TRBJ2-7|TRBV7-9|TRBD2
TGTGCCAGCAGCCCCGGTGGTGGGAGGGGATACGAGCAGTACTTC
CASSPGGGRGYEQYF
>-|TRBJ1-1|TRBV28|-
TGTGCCAGCAGTTTCCGACAGACCTCGCGGACTGAAGCTTTCTTT
CASSFRQTSRTEAFF
>once|TRBJ1-5|TRBV19|-
TGTGCCAGTGAGCCGACACGTTATCAGCCCCAGCATTTT
CASEPTRYQPQHF
>-|TRBJ2-2|TRBV27|-
TGTGCCAGCAGATCTGGAGGGTTACCCGGGGAGCTGTTTTTT
CASRSGGLPGELFF
>-|TRBJ2-7|TRBV4-1|-
TGCGCCAGCAGCCAAGTGGGGGCAGGCGAGCAGTACTTC
CASSQVGAGEQYF
>-|TRBJ2-5|TRBV6-5|-
TGTGCCAGCAGTTACTCAGGGGCGAGAAGGGAGACCCAGTACTTC
CASSYSGARRETQYF
>-|TRBJ2-7|TRBV5-8|-
TGTGCCAGCAGCACTGACTACGAGCAGTACTTC
CASSTDYEQYF
>-|TRBJ2-5|TRBV9|TRBD2
TGTGCCAGCAGCGCCCGACTAGCCCAAGAGACCCAGTACTTC
CASSARLAQETQYF